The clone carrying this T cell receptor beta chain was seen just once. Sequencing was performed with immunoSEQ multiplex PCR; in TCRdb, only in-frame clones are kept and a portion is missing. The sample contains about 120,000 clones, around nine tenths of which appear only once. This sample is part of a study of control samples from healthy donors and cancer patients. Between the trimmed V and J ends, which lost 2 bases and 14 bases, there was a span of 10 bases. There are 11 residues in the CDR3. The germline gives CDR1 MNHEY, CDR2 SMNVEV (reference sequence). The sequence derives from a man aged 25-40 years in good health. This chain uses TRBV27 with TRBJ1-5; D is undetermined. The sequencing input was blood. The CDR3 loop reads CASSLKKTEHF. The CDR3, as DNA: TGTGCCAGCAGTTTAAAAAAGACCGAGCATTTT.